This TCR beta chain comes out of a study of blood T cell repertoires in COVID-19 (dated by TCRdb to 2020 to 2022). Context from the whole study: The collaborator samples originated in the United States, Italy and Spain and spanned the acute and convalescent phases of COVID-19. The prospective study material was composed of cDNA or gDNA derived from T cells, B-cell-depleted T cells, or PBMCs. Deeply sampled blood TCRbeta repertoires from subjects exposed to, actively infected with, or recovered from COVID-19 were included in the dataset. The repertoires were made available in a free public database intended to serve as a resource for research on the immune response to SARS-CoV-2. Samples were obtained from the ongoing ImmuneRACE study (first 160 participants) and from 950 to 1,500 subjects provided by 6 global collaborators. Sample metadata almost always included a de-identified subject ID, COVID-19 status, age in years and sex. Where HLA class I and class II types were available, the types were taken from metadata supplied by the sample provider, not from assay-based typing.

TCRbeta CDR3 regions were amplified from genomic DNA using the immunoSEQ Assay, a bias-controlled multiplex PCR. In the paper's pipeline: The number of nucleated cells in each sample was estimated by amplification of reference gene primers within the assay. Sequence reads were collapsed and filtered to measure the absolute abundance of every unique TCRbeta CDR3 rearrangement. For each sample, productive Simpson clonality was calculated as the square root of Simpson's diversity index over productive rearrangements. Here the immuneACCESS table is served through TCRdb, limited to in-frame sequences with V and J called. Missing clones are a known gap in these copies; in checked studies unresolved V genes cover under half, and the rest lacks a known reason. The V and J calls and clone size were taken over from that table, and D and trimming were inferred from the DNA. Across this sample there are under 250,000 clones, with roughly 86% seen only once. 1.5% to 2% of the sample goes to the ten largest clones.

Another Seattle source contributed samples from volunteer blood donors who had recovered from COVID-19. The collaborating institutions used their own protocols to collect whole blood in K2EDTA tubes. Collaborator samples were shipped for TCRbeta analysis as frozen whole blood, isolated PBMCs, or DNA extracted from either sample type. Note on this clone: Its antigen specificity is not known. No clone much larger than this one lies a single base away; base qualities are absent.

Reading the germline V gene gives CDR1 SGDLS and CDR2 YYNGEE. Measured from the cysteine to the phenylalanine, the CDR3 is 14 residues long. Only the CDR3 DNA stays, 42 bases, in frame from base 1. Relative to germline, V is 3 bases shorter and J is 3 bases shorter, with 11 bases between their ends. Points the paper makes about the study in general: The quantity of clinical and demographic metadata differed by source and by participant and was supplied without curation.

The clonotype was recovered from a woman aged 60-70 years who had recovered from COVID-19. Sequenced sample: peripheral blood. The rearrangement combines TRBV9 with TRBJ2-3; the D gene lacks a confident call. The bases read TGTGCCAGCAGCGCAAGTCCCGGGACAGATACGCAGTATTTT. Translated, this is CASSASPGTDTQYF.